This T cell receptor beta chain was profiled in a study of blood T cell repertoires in COVID-19. About the study: The study drew acute and convalescent COVID-19 samples from the United States, Italy and Spain. Nucleic acid was either cDNA or gDNA, and it came from T cells, B-cell-depleted T cells, or PBMCs.

Per the authors' pipeline: Estimated nucleated cell counts came from reference gene primer amplification. Measured with immunoSEQ multiplex PCR; TCRdb has only the in-frame clones, and not every one. The V and J calls and clone size are taken from that table; D and trimming were inferred from the DNA. Of about 200,000 clones in the sample, 70% to 90% were seen once. Sequencing was performed on peripheral blood. The receptor was isolated from a woman between 70 and 85 years old with acute or convalescent COVID-19.

This CDR3 reads CASSPWTGETEAFF. In nucleotides, the CDR3 is TGTGCCAGCTCACCGTGGACGGGGGAAACTGAAGCTTTCTTT. This chain links TRBV18 with TRBJ1-1; a possible D gene is TRBD1 (5 bases). V was pared by 3 bases and J by 5 bases, with 13 bases between. Germline loops: CDR1 KGHSH, CDR2 LQKENI. The CDR3 length is 14 residues.